These T cell receptor beta chains were read from a single sample in a study of blood T cell repertoires in COVID-19. TCRdb's copy holds only in-frame clones and misses some; the assay was immunoSEQ multiplex PCR. This sample yields about 9,900 clones, of which around 80% are seen a single time; 24% belongs to the top ten. Sequencing was carried out using peripheral blood. The receptors were gathered from a man between 60 and 75 years old with active COVID-19. Each CDR3 is given with its conserved first and last residue. The order of the fields is D gene, J gene, V gene, clone size, CDR3 DNA, CDR3 protein. The D gene is left open where the match is weak. Clone size is shown for a subset of rows, as once, few, many or a class of expanded clone.

TRBD1	TRBJ2-5	TRBV7-2	-	TGTGCCAGCAGCTTTGGGGACAGGAAAGAGACCCAGTACTTC	CASSFGDRKETQYF
-	TRBJ2-3	TRBV9	-	TGTGCCAGCAGCCCTCAGGTCGCAGATACGCAGTATTTT	CASSPQVADTQYF
TRBD2	TRBJ2-5	TRBV30	-	TGTGCCTGGAGGACTAGCGGGGGGGCTTCTTCGTACTTC	CAWRTSGGASSYF
TRBD2	TRBJ2-3	TRBV7-2	once	TGTGCCAGCAGCTTAGCAGGGGGACTAGGCACAGATACGCAGTATTTT	CASSLAGGLGTDTQYF
-	TRBJ2-2	TRBV11-3	-	TGTGCCAGCAGCTTAGACGGGTCGGGCACCGGGGAGCTGTTTTTT	CASSLDGSGTGELFF
-	TRBJ1-2	TRBV12-3/TRBV12-4	once	TGTGCCAGCAGTTATACTAACTATGGCTACACCTTC	CASSYTNYGYTF
TRBD1	TRBJ2-2	TRBV5-5	few	TGTGCCAGCAGCCGACAGGGTTCCGGGGAGCTGTTTTTT	CASSRQGSGELFF
TRBD1	TRBJ1-2	TRBV6-5	-	TGTGCCAGCAGTTATATGCGTACAGGGGGTAACTATGGCTACACCTTC	CASSYMRTGGNYGYTF
TRBD2	TRBJ2-3	TRBV7-3	once	TGTGCCAGCAGCTTACTAGCGGCAGCGGTAGATACGCAGTATTTT	CASSLLAAAVDTQYF
TRBD2	TRBJ2-1	TRBV6-6	-	TGTGCCAGCAGTTACAGCGGGGTGAACAATGAGCAGTTCTTC	CASSYSGVNNEQFF
-	TRBJ1-5	TRBV28	-	TGTGCCAGCAGTCCTACCACGCGGACAGATAGCAATCAGCCCCAGCATTTT	CASSPTTRTDSNQPQHF
TRBD1	TRBJ2-2	TRBV4-2	-	TGTGCCAGCAGCCAAGGAGGACAGGGGCCCGGGGAGCTGTTTTTT	CASSQGGQGPGELFF
-	TRBJ1-3	TRBV9	-	TGTGCCAGCAGCGTAGCCCCGGGACACCCTCCAACAAGAAACACCATATATTTT	CASSVAPGHPPTRNTIYF
-	TRBJ1-2	TRBV7-9	-	TGTGCCAGCAGACCCACGTTCAGGGATTGGAATGGCTACACCTTC	CASRPTFRDWNGYTF
-	TRBJ2-3	TRBV5-4	-	TGTGCCAGCAGCTTAAAAGCGAAAGATACGCAGTATTTT	CASSLKAKDTQYF
-	TRBJ2-5	TRBV20-1	-	TGCAGTGCCTTTGGCTGGGAGACCCAGTACTTC	CSAFGWETQYF
TRBD2	TRBJ2-5	TRBV7-2	-	TGTGCCAGCAGCTTAGCGCGAGGGCAGCGGGGTTTTAGGGAGACCCAGTACTTC	CASSLARGQRGFRETQYF
TRBD2	TRBJ2-6	TRBV9	once	TGTGCCAGCAGCGTAGCTCCTAGCGGGGGACCCTCTGGGGCCAACGTCCTGACTTTC	CASSVAPSGGPSGANVLTF
TRBD2	TRBJ2-1	TRBV7-6	-	TGTGCCAGCATGGCTAGCGGGGGCGTCTACAATGAGCAGTTCTTC	CASMASGGVYNEQFF
TRBD1	TRBJ1-3	TRBV11-2	-	TGTGCCAGCAGCTTAGATCGTGCCAACCTAGACAGGGGGAACGGAAACACCATATATTTT	CASSLDRANLDRGNGNTIYF
-	TRBJ1-5	TRBV15	few	TGTGCCACCAGCAGAGAGAGGGCAGGGGCTCGGGTTCAGCCCCAGCATTTT	CATSRERAGARVQPQHF
-	TRBJ2-1	TRBV25-1	-	TGTGCCAGCAGCCGTCCTTACAATGAGCAGTTCTTC	CASSRPYNEQFF
TRBD1	TRBJ2-7	TRBV12-5	-	TGTGCTAGTCAGAGGGACAGGGCAGACGAGGAGCAGTACTTC	CASQRDRADEEQYF
TRBD2	TRBJ2-1	TRBV7-2	-	TGTGCCAGCAGCCTCCGGCTTGGGACTAGCGGGAGGAATGAGCAGTTCTTC	CASSLRLGTSGRNEQFF
-	TRBJ2-6	TRBV19	few	TGTGCCAGTAGTCCCCTTTTCTCCGGCTCTGGGGCCAACGTCCTGACTTTC	CASSPLFSGSGANVLTF
TRBD1	TRBJ2-7	TRBV29-1	-	TGCAGCGCTGTGACAGGGGGATCCTACGAGCAGTACTTC	CSAVTGGSYEQYF
-	TRBJ2-3	TRBV9	once	TGTGCCAGCAGCGTAGAGATAGGTTGGGGCGGCACAGATACGCAGTATTTT	CASSVEIGWGGTDTQYF
-	TRBJ1-1	TRBV10-3	-	TGTGCCATCAGTGGGGCTATGAACACTGAAGCTTTCTTT	CAISGAMNTEAFF
-	TRBJ2-7	TRBV14	-	TGTGCCAGCAGCCAAGGGTGGGGGCCTGTTGACGAGCAGTACTTC	CASSQGWGPVDEQYF
-	TRBJ2-3	TRBV15	-	TGTGCCACCAGCATATTTGCGGAGGCTGATACGCAGTATTTT	CATSIFAEADTQYF
TRBD2	TRBJ2-1	TRBV24-1	once	TGTGCCACCAGTGATAGTAGCGGGGGGACAAAATACAATGAGCAGTTCTTC	CATSDSSGGTKYNEQFF
-	TRBJ2-3	TRBV2	-	TGTGCCAGCAGTGGCATTTTCGGAGGCACAGATACGCAGTATTTT	CASSGIFGGTDTQYF
-	TRBJ1-5	TRBV3-1/TRBV3-2	-	TGTGCCAGCAGCCAAGCAGGGGATCAGCCCCAGCATTTT	CASSQAGDQPQHF
TRBD2	TRBJ2-5	TRBV5-4	once	TGTGCCAGCAGCTTGAGGAGCGGGAGGCCCACCGTAACCCAGTACTTC	CASSLRSGRPTVTQYF
TRBD1	TRBJ1-5	TRBV7-2	-	TGTGCCAGCAGCACATCCGGGACAGGGGGAGATCAGCCCCAGCATTTT	CASSTSGTGGDQPQHF
TRBD1	TRBJ1-6	TRBV7-9	-	TGTGCCAGCAGCTTGGACAGGGTTAATTCACCCCTCCACTTT	CASSLDRVNSPLHF
-	TRBJ2-7	TRBV7-2	-	TGTGCCAGCAGCTTAGATAGGGGGTCCTACGAGCAGTACTTC	CASSLDRGSYEQYF
-	TRBJ2-3	TRBV24-1	-	TGTGCCACCACCGATGCGAAGGGGGCAGATACGCAGTATTTT	CATTDAKGADTQYF
TRBD2	TRBJ2-7	TRBV27	few	TGTGCCAGCAGTACCATAGCGGGGCGGCACTACGAGCAGTACTTC	CASSTIAGRHYEQYF
TRBD1	TRBJ1-1	TRBV6-5	-	TGTGCCAGCAGAGGGGGCCCCACTGAAGCTTTCTTT	CASRGGPTEAFF
-	TRBJ1-2	TRBV15	medium-sized	TGTGCCACCAGCAGAAATGACAGGACTTTCTATGGCTACACCTTC	CATSRNDRTFYGYTF
-	TRBJ2-3	TRBV6-1	-	TGTGCCAGCAGTGAACGGGACAACACAGATACGCAGTATTTT	CASSERDNTDTQYF
-	TRBJ1-6	TRBV5-1	-	TGCGCCAGCAGCTTGGGGACAGAAAATTCACCCCTCCACTTT	CASSLGTENSPLHF
-	TRBJ2-3	TRBV27	once	TGTGCCAGCAGTCCTCGGGTAGAATCGGATACGCAGTATTTT	CASSPRVESDTQYF
-	TRBJ2-5	TRBV6-2/TRBV6-3	-	TGTGCCAGCAGCCCACAGGGCGGGACCCAGTACTTC	CASSPQGGTQYF
TRBD1	TRBJ2-7	TRBV5-1	once	TGCGCCAGCAGCTACTCCAGGGGGCTAGGCGAGCAGTACTTC	CASSYSRGLGEQYF
-	TRBJ2-1	TRBV11-2	-	TGTGCCAGCAGCTTACCCCTCGACAGACGCTCCTACAATGAGCAGTTCTTC	CASSLPLDRRSYNEQFF
TRBD2	TRBJ2-5	TRBV7-2	once	TGTGCCAGCAGCTTACGCGGGAGGGGTCAAGAGACCCAGTACTTC	CASSLRGRGQETQYF
TRBD1	TRBJ2-3	TRBV19	-	TGTGCCAGTAGTCTCTGGACAGGGGGCACAGATACGCAGTATTTT	CASSLWTGGTDTQYF
TRBD1	TRBJ2-5	TRBV11-3	-	TGTGCCAGCAGCTTAGTTGACAGGGTTGAGACCCAGTACTTC	CASSLVDRVETQYF
-	TRBJ1-6	TRBV6-5	-	TGTGCCAGCAGTTCTCGGACAGATAATTCACCCCTCCACTTT	CASSSRTDNSPLHF
-	TRBJ1-1	TRBV7-2	-	TGTGCCAGCAGCTTGCTAGCCGGGAGTCGTAAGAACACTGAAGCTTTCTTT	CASSLLAGSRKNTEAFF
-	TRBJ1-5	TRBV18	-	TGTGCCAGCTCCCCTGGGGGGGGCAATCAGCCCCAGCATTTT	CASSPGGGNQPQHF
TRBD2	TRBJ2-1	TRBV19	-	TGTGCCAGTACTTCCCTACTAGCGGGAGGGCCGGTTGAGCAGTTCTTC	CASTSLLAGGPVEQFF
TRBD2	TRBJ2-1	TRBV18	few	TGTGCCAGCTCACCCTTAGCGGGAGCCGACAATGAGCAGTTCTTC	CASSPLAGADNEQFF